This T cell receptor (beta chain) was sequenced for a study of cytomegalovirus exposure and HLA in healthy donors. Study results and limitations: For presence/absence analyses, sequencing depth was assumed to be roughly uniform across donors. Rates of TCR association differed by HLA locus in a later analysis, with DRB1 highest and HLA-C lowest. In a later analysis, productive TCRs from donors in an Asian-associated ancestry cluster reportedly carried fewer N-insertions than the cohort mean.

With 60 Vbeta and 13 Jbeta primers, the PCR was carried out. Using immunoSEQ multiplex PCR, the repertoire was profiled, and TCRdb retains in-frame clones only, with some absent. The sample holds some 150,000 clones, over 60% seen once. The germline gives CDR1 SGHRS, CDR2 YFSETQ. The CDR3 covers 17 residues. This clone was detected once. Its antigen remains unidentified. Sequencing input: PBMCs. This sequence was found in a male donor in good health and CMV-seronegative. The chain is built from TRBV5-1 and TRBJ2-5, with TRBD2 matching 12 bases. The J call may be wrong; the DNA end is better matched by TRBJ2-7. CDR3 protein: CASALAGTSGPMYEQYF. DNA of the CDR3: TGCGCCAGCGCCCTTGCCGGGACTAGCGGGCCTATGTACGAGCAGTACTTC.